The 14 T cell receptor beta chains below all came from one sample that was sequenced in a study of control samples from healthy donors and cancer patients. Sequenced by immunoSEQ multiplex PCR; TCRdb stores in-frame clones only, minus some. The sample includes approximately 87,000 clones, 91% of them seen just once. The sequencing sample was made of blood. Receptors originate from a man aged 45-65 years in good health.

The V and J genes are TRBV5-4 and TRBJ2-3; D is uncertain. The V and J ends lost 3 bases and 3 bases respectively, with 8 bases between them. Germline lookup yields CDR1 SGHNT and CDR2 YYREEE (reference sequence). This CDR3 comprises 13 residues. The CDR3 protein is CASSSYQTDTQYF. As DNA, the CDR3 is TGTGCCAGCAGCTCCTACCAGACAGATACGCAGTATTTT.

V gene TRBV6-1 combines with J gene TRBJ1-1; D not resolved. The CDR3 is made up of 12 amino acids. V dropped 2 bases and J dropped 4 bases, with 5 bases sitting between them. Germline V gene lookup returns CDR1 MNHNS and CDR2 SASEGT. The CDR3, as DNA: TGTGCCAGCAGTGAACTCTCCACTGAAGCTTTCTTT. This codes for CASSELSTEAFF.

This clone has a single count. In the same sample, other DNA sequences code for this CDR3. The chain joins TRBV27 to TRBJ1-6, with 9 bases lining up with TRBD1. CDR3 size: 13 residues. CDR1 and CDR2 from the germline V gene are MNHEY and SMNVEV (reference sequence). Trimming removed 4 bases from V and 9 bases from J; junction bases left unmatched: 1. The CDR3 nucleotides read TGTGCCAGCAGTTGGGGACAGGGTTCACCCCTCCACTTT. Its protein is CASSWGQGSPLHF.

The V and J genes are TRBV7-2 and TRBJ1-5, with D possibly TRBD1 on 6 matching bases. The CDR3 totals 15 residues. The V and J ends lost 4 bases and 7 bases respectively, with 17 bases between them. Germline lookup yields CDR1 SGHTA and CDR2 FQGNSA. This CDR3 is CASSYRGGGGQPQHF. The CDR3 nucleotides read TGTGCCAGCAGCTACCGAGGGGGGGGCGGGCAGCCCCAGCATTTT.

V is TRBV7-2 and J is TRBJ1-1; no clear D. V was clipped by 1 base and J by 1 base, with 7 bases between them. The germline V gene encodes CDR1 SGHTA and CDR2 FQGNSA. There are 14 residues in the CDR3. CDR3 region: CASSLDVPNTEAFF. DNA of the CDR3: TGTGCCAGCAGCTTAGACGTTCCGAACACTGAAGCTTTCTTT.

This sequence joins TRBV15 and TRBJ2-1; D call uncertain. The V gene's germline CDR1 is LNHNV and CDR2 YYDKDF (reference sequence). The CDR3 has 14 residues. V was pared by 1 base and J by 2 bases, with 6 bases between. CDR3 loop: CATSRGGTYNEQFF. CDR3 DNA: TGTGCCACCAGCAGAGGTGGCACCTACAATGAGCAGTTCTTC. Drawing the rest from reference TRBV15 and TRBJ2-1, the complete variable domain is DAMVIQNPRYQVTQFGKPVTLSCSQTLNHNVMYWYQQKSSQAPKLLFHYYDKDFNNEADTPDNFQSRRPNTSFCFLDIRSPGLGDTAMYLCATSRGGTYNEQFFGPGTRLTVL.

This chain uses TRBV21-1 with TRBJ2-7. TRBV21-1 is a listed pseudogene. CDR3 length: 11 amino acids. This chain's CDR3 is CASSRTYEQYF. CDR3 bases: TGTGCCAGCAGCCGGACCTACGAGCAGTACTTC.

The chain links TRBV5-1 to TRBJ1-6; D might be TRBD1 (6 bases). The CDR3 covers 14 residues. V was pared by 2 bases and J by 10 bases, with 13 bases between. Germline assignment: CDR1 SGHRS and CDR2 YFSETQ. The CDR3 is CASSFGTMRSPLHF. CDR3 DNA sequence: TGCGCCAGCAGCTTCGGGACAATGAGATCACCCCTCCACTTT.

CDR3 sequence reads: CAWSAAMNSPLHF. In nucleotides, the CDR3 is TGTGCCTGGAGTGCCGCGATGAATTCACCCCTCCACTTT. The genes are TRBV30 and TRBJ1-6; D uncertain. V lost 1 base, J lost 7 bases, and 8 bases lay in between. The CDR3 runs to 13 residues. Germline-derived CDR1 and CDR2 are GTSNPN and SVGIG (reference sequence).

This rearrangement joins TRBV2 to TRBJ1-6; D gene uncertain. CDR3 length: 12 residues. Looked up from germline, CDR1 is SNHLY and CDR2 is FYNNEI. The V gene lost 6 bases and the J gene lost 10 bases, with 10 bases spanning the gap. The CDR3 region has the DNA TGTGCCAGCAGACTTACGAAATCACCCCTCCACTTT. This encodes CASRLTKSPLHF.

The V and J genes are TRBV7-8 and TRBJ1-6, with D possibly matching TRBD1 (5 bases). Germline CDR1 SGHVS, CDR2 FQNEAQ. Trimming stripped 5 bases from V and 6 bases from J, with 11 bases between. The CDR3 sequence is 14 residues long. This chain's CDR3 is CASSRYGGNSPLHF. The DNA of the CDR3 is TGTGCCAGCAGCAGATATGGGGGTAATTCACCCCTCCACTTT.

The J gene is TRBJ2-7, the V gene TRBV7-8; maybe TRBD2 (6 bases). V lost 4 bases and J 3 bases, leaving 19 bases between the germline ends. Looked up from germline, CDR1 is SGHVS and CDR2 is FQNEAQ. This CDR3 spans 16 amino acids. CDR3 DNA sequence: TGTGCCAGCAGCTCCGGACTACACGGGAAGAACTACGAGCAGTACTTC. Translated, it gives CASSSGLHGKNYEQYF.

The chain recombines TRBV6-5 with TRBJ1-3, with D possibly TRBD1 on 6 matching bases. V was trimmed by 2 bases and J by 2 bases, leaving 10 bases between them. This CDR3 region has 15 residues. Germline loops: CDR1 MNHEY, CDR2 SVGAGI. The CDR3, as DNA: TGTGCCAGCAGTTACGGTTCAGGGGCTGGAAACACCATATATTTT. Translating gives CASSYGSGAGNTIYF.

For the CDR3, the DNA is TGCGCCAGCAGTAGCAGGGGTAGGACTGAAGCTTTCTTT. It is translated as CASSSRGRTEAFF. The J gene is TRBJ1-1, the V gene TRBV10-2, with a weak D call TRBD1 (6 bases). The V gene lost 5 bases and the J gene lost 5 bases, with 12 bases spanning the gap. From germline, CDR1 is WSHSY and CDR2 SAAADI. The CDR3 is 13 amino acids.